This T cell receptor beta chain was documented in a study of PD-1 blockade in mismatch repair-deficient tumors (dated by TCRdb to about 2017). Context from the whole study: Between late 2013 and 2016, the trial enrolled approximately 87 consecutive patients with 11 to 13 types of mismatch repair-deficient cancer, all of whom had received prior treatment and were progressing. Tumor-associated T cell clones in the peripheral blood of patients responding to PD-1 blockade were tracked using deep sequencing of TCR CDR3 regions. What the work shows at the level of the full study, not this receptor alone: Clones residing in the tumor, which were often undetectable in blood before treatment, expanded quickly after pembrolizumab and then contracted, generally before radiologic responses.

On this clone itself: What antigen it recognizes has not been identified. No clone much larger than this one lies a single base away; base qualities are absent.

Taken from cysteine to phenylalanine, the CDR3 has 14 residues. Here the CDR3 DNA is all that survives: 42 bases in frame from base 1. According to the germline V gene, CDR1 reads SGDLS and CDR2 reads YYNGEE. Clipping removes 3 bases from V and 13 bases from J, with 12 as the unmatched junction base count. For every enrolled patient, mismatch repair deficiency was confirmed by either polymerase chain reaction or immunohistochemistry. TCR sequencing was performed for a few patients who responded to pembrolizumab therapy. The phase II trial prospectively evaluated PD-1 blockade with pembrolizumab in advanced mismatch repair-deficient cancers, independent of tissue of origin. Peripheral blood T cell samples were serially collected before and at multiple times after PD-1 blockade was started. Blood sampling times were expressed in weeks after the first pembrolizumab dose. Library method: the immunoSEQ multiplex PCR assay. As stored in TCRdb, this immuneACCESS dataset retains in-frame rearrangements with V and J assigned. A fraction of the clones does not appear; measured against another copy, unresolved V genes explain less than half of the discrepancy, and the remainder lacks a known reason. For this sample there are 120,000 or so clones; about 88% appear just once. The ten largest clonotypes hold about 13% of the sample.

This sample comprised peripheral blood, obtained 44 weeks after starting pembrolizumab. This receptor was obtained from an adult with mismatch repair-deficient cancer. This receptor chain uses TRBV9 and TRBJ2-1; 8 bases in the middle match TRBD2. This receptor has the CDR3 CASSAPSVAGLQFF. The DNA sequence follows: TGTGCCAGCAGCGCCCCCTCCGTAGCGGGACTACAGTTCTTC.